This TCR beta chain was retrieved from a study of CD8 T cells in Susac syndrome. With random hexamers, reverse transcription was performed on roughly 0.5 to 1 ug of RNA. With immunoSEQ multiplex PCR, TCR beta CDR3 was amplified across 54 Vbeta and 13 Jbeta. TCRdb reprocessed the immunoSEQ multiplex PCR reads with MiXCR, giving one entry per CDR3 protein. Among 69,000 or so distinct CDR3 sequences, approximately 95% were seen once, and the ten largest hold about 0.25%. Healthy donors constituted the controls, which were matched for age and sex. Negative magnetic isolation gave CD8+ and CD4+ cells; FACS enriched CD8+ TEMRA. The CDR3 extends over 15 amino acids. The germline V gene encodes CDR1 SGHRS and CDR2 YFSETQ. Trimming removed 2 bases from V and 7 bases from J; junction bases left unmatched: 11.

Material for sequencing was CD8+ T cells from PBMCs. The genes are TRBV5-1 and TRBJ1-1, with 7 bases aligning to TRBD1. The sequence was obtained from a human donor in good health. The CDR3 DNA follows: TGCGCCAGCAGCTTAACAGGGGATCTCCCCAATGAAGCTTTCTTT. This gives the protein CASSLTGDLPNEAFF.